The clone carrying this T cell receptor beta chain was counted a few times. The size of this beta chain means little, since it is a stray read in a library made for alpha chains. The entry originates in a study of spatial heterogeneity in lung cancer. Time point here: sample taken at primary tumor resection. Tumor, nontumor lung or frozen PBMC supplied whole RNA, sequenced without sorting. The CDR3 runs to 13 residues. The V end lost 2 bases, the J end lost 1 base, and 6 bases lay between the germline ends. CDR1 is SGHRS and CDR2 is YFSETQ in the germline V gene. MiXCR, run by TCRdb on the 5' RACE reads, gives a single entry per CDR3 protein. The repertoire holds 10,000 to 15,000 distinct CDR3 sequences, with under 4% as singletons.

The source of this sequence is a male donor with early-stage non-small cell lung cancer. The V and J genes are TRBV5-1 and TRBJ2-5; no clear D. This specimen was PBMCs, taken at surgery. CDR3 sequence: CASSFYSQETQYF. CDR3 coding DNA: TGCGCCAGCAGCTTTTATTCCCAAGAGACCCAGTACTTC.